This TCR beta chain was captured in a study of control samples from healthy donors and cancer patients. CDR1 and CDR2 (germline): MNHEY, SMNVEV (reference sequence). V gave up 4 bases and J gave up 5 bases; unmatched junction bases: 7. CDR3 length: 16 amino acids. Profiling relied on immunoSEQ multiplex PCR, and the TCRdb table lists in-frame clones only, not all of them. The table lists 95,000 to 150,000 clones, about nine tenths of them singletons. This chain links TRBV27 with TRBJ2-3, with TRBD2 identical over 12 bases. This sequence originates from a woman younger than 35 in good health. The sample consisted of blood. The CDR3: CASSSRLAGVVDTQYF. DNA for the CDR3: TGTGCCAGCAGTTCTCGACTAGCGGGAGTGGTAGATACGCAGTATTTT.